This T cell receptor beta chain originates from a study of cytomegalovirus exposure and HLA in healthy donors. On the study more broadly: Membership in the Caucasian-associated ancestry cluster was found for 65% to 85% of around 380 genotyped donors.

Germline V gives CDR1 SGHTA, CDR2 FQGNSA. This CDR3 has 14 amino acids. Trimming pared 3 bases from V and 4 bases from J, leaving 10 bases between. On this clone: The antigen is undetermined. This CDR3 is also generated by other DNA sequences in the sample.

General observations from the study: Some highly shared sequence variants likely arose as a pipeline artifact. Presence/absence analyses assumed roughly uniform sequencing depth across donors. In a later analysis, at a false discovery rate of 0.05, approximately 18,000 TCR beta sequences were associated with HLA alleles.

The PCR employed 60 Vbeta primers together with 13 Jbeta primers. Sequenced by immunoSEQ multiplex PCR; TCRdb stores in-frame clones only, minus some. The table includes about 130,000 clones, 77% detected once. The sample comprised PBMCs. This chain joins TRBV7-2 and TRBJ1-5; tentatively, D is TRBD1 (5 bases). The TCR originated in a male donor in good health and CMV-seronegative. Written as DNA, the CDR3 is TGTGCCAGCAGCTTGGACACCTTAAATCAGCCCCAGCATTTT. Translating gives CASSLDTLNQPQHF.